Presented here are 26 T cell receptor beta chains from one specimen sequenced in a study of cytomegalovirus exposure and HLA in healthy donors. Profiled with immunoSEQ multiplex PCR; TCRdb holds only in-frame clones, not every one. The sample holds 200,000 to 250,000 clones, over 70% seen once. Material for sequencing was PBMCs. These receptor sequences come from a woman in her twenties or thirties in good health and CMV-seropositive.

V is TRBV7-3 and J is TRBJ2-2; tentatively, D is TRBD1 (5 bases). The CDR3 extends over 12 amino acids. The V end lost 8 bases, the J end lost 6 bases, and 10 bases lay between the germline ends. CDR1 is SGHTA and CDR2 is FQGTGA in the germline V gene. CDR3 nucleotides: TGTGCCAGCGGGGTGGGGCCCGGGGAGCTGTTTTTT. It yields the protein CASGVGPGELFF.

The rearrangement joins TRBV4-1 to TRBJ1-1; 9 positions agree with TRBD1. The CDR3 contains 15 residues. Germline CDR1 is MGHRA and CDR2 is YSYEKL. J lost 4 bases, V lost 2 bases, and 5 bases had no gene match. The CDR3 coding sequence is TGCGCCAGCAGCCAACCCCCGACAGGGGGCACTGAAGCTTTCTTT. Encoded protein: CASSQPPTGGTEAFF.

This chain connects TRBV29-1 to TRBJ2-7; maybe TRBD1 (6 bases). V gave up 3 bases and J gave up 5 bases, with 11 bases separating them. The CDR3 is 12 residues long. In germline, CDR1 is SQVTM, CDR2 ANQGSEA. CDR3 sequence (DNA): TGCAGCGTTGACAGGGGAATCGACGAGCAGTACTTC. It translates to CSVDRGIDEQYF.

This clone showed up just a few times. The rearrangement uses TRBV7-3 and TRBJ1-1, with a tentative D call TRBD1 (5 bases). Germline lookup yields CDR1 SGHTA and CDR2 FQGTGA. The length of the CDR3 is 13 residues. V was pared by 2 bases and J by 8 bases, with 12 bases between. The CDR3 coding sequence is TGTGCCAGCAGCTTATCTCCCCGGGGGGAAGCTTTCTTT. Encoded protein: CASSLSPRGEAFF.

This clone was recorded a few times. The rearrangement links TRBV5-4 to TRBJ1-2; TRBD1 is a possible D gene (5 bases). CDR1 and CDR2 (germline): SGHNT, YYREEE (reference sequence). V lost 3 bases and J 4 bases, leaving 16 bases between the germline ends. The CDR3 contains 15 residues. This CDR3 is CASSWSVGTGYGYTF. In nucleotides, the CDR3 is TGTGCCAGCAGCTGGTCAGTAGGGACTGGCTATGGCTACACCTTC.

This chain uses TRBV13 with TRBJ1-4; perhaps TRBD1 as D (6 bases). V was trimmed by 4 bases and J by 3 bases, leaving 9 bases between them. The length of the CDR3 is 14 residues. Germline-derived CDR1 and CDR2 are PRHDT and FYEKMQ (reference sequence). The CDR3 DNA reads TGTGCCAGCAGCTCTACAGGGTCTAATGAAAAACTGTTTTTT. Encoded protein: CASSSTGSNEKLFF.

This clone was seen only a few times. The J gene is TRBJ1-5, the V gene TRBV5-4; no reliable D call. Trimming took 5 bases from V and 2 from J, leaving 11 bases between them. Germline V gene lookup returns CDR1 SGHNT and CDR2 YYREEE (reference sequence). The CDR3 is 14 residues long. The CDR3 loop reads CASSSAEGNQPQHF. CDR3 nucleotide sequence: TGTGCCAGCAGTTCGGCGGAGGGCAATCAGCCCCAGCATTTT.

This CDR3 reads CASSAGHNSNQPQHF. CDR3 sequence (DNA): TGTGCCAGCAGCGCGGGACACAATAGCAATCAGCCCCAGCATTTT. The genes are TRBV7-6 and TRBJ1-5; TRBD1 is a possible D gene (6 bases). This CDR3 region has 15 residues. From germline, CDR1 is SGHVS and CDR2 FNYEAQ. V dropped 5 bases and J dropped 0 bases, with 11 bases sitting between them.

The chain links TRBV2 to TRBJ1-1, with no clear D. The V gene lost 8 bases and the J gene lost 0 bases, with 16 bases spanning the gap. This CDR3 spans 15 amino acids. Germline V gives CDR1 SNHLY, CDR2 FYNNEI. The CDR3 region has the DNA TGTGCCAGCTGGGTAGACCGAAGAATGAACACTGAAGCTTTCTTT. The encoded protein is CASWVDRRMNTEAFF.

This clone was counted many times. The chain uses TRBV27 and TRBJ2-7; D possibly uses TRBD1 or TRBD2 (5 bases each). In germline, CDR1 is MNHEY, CDR2 SMNVEV (reference sequence). This CDR3 contains 13 residues. The CDR3 region is CGSGRQGSYEQYF. The DNA for the CDR3 is TGTGGATCGGGACGCCAGGGCAGCTACGAGCAGTACTTC.

The gene calls are TRBV27 and TRBJ1-2; D is unresolved. Germline CDR1 is MNHEY and CDR2 is SMNVEV (reference sequence). Between the trimmed V and J ends, which lost 5 bases and 8 bases, there was a span of 15 bases. CDR3 length equals 13 residues. Here the CDR3 DNA reads TGTGCCAGCAGTCTCGGACCCGCGGGGGGCTACACCTTC. Its protein product is CASSLGPAGGYTF.

The V call is TRBV9, the J call TRBJ2-7, with D tentatively TRBD2 (5 bases). The germline V and J ends were trimmed by 4 bases and 5 bases, with 22 bases remaining between them. CDR3 length: 16 residues. The germline V gene has CDR1 SGDLS and CDR2 YYNGEE. Written as DNA, the CDR3 is TGTGCCAGCAGCTCCCGAGCGGTCTACCCCGCCCACGAGCAGTACTTC. Encoded protein: CASSSRAVYPAHEQYF.

There are a few counts of this clone. The V call is TRBV5-6, the J call TRBJ1-1; D remains unclear. The V end was cut by 1 base, the J end by 4 bases, with 5 bases between. Germline loops: CDR1 SGHDT, CDR2 YYEEEE. This CDR3 spans 12 amino acids. CDR3 amino acids: CASSLSATEAFF. As DNA, the CDR3 is TGTGCCAGCAGCTTGTCTGCCACTGAAGCTTTCTTT.

The rearrangement joins TRBV7-2 to TRBJ2-7; 10 bases match TRBD1. The CDR3 extends over 14 amino acids. Losses at the gene ends were 5 bases for V and 2 bases for J; bases not matched to a gene: 3. Germline CDR1 SGHTA, CDR2 FQGNSA. The CDR3 region has the DNA TGTGCCAGCAGCCACGGGACAGGGGCCTACGAGCAGTACTTC. It translates to CASSHGTGAYEQYF.

This clone has only a few counts. The chain uses TRBV5-4 and TRBJ1-5; D is ambiguous. CDR1 SGHNT and CDR2 YYREEE come from the germline V gene (reference sequence). V was pared by 0 bases and J by 2 bases, with 6 bases between. The CDR3 sequence is 14 residues long. CDR3 protein: CASSLGPGNQPQHF. As DNA, the CDR3 is TGTGCCAGCAGCTTGGGTCCGGGCAATCAGCCCCAGCATTTT.

The V call is TRBV30, the J call TRBJ2-2, with TRBD1 identical over 8 bases. V gave up 4 bases and J gave up 1 base; unmatched junction bases: 20. Germline V gives CDR1 GTSNPN, CDR2 SVGIG (reference sequence). There are 20 residues in the CDR3. This CDR3 is CAWTAGPLSPGQENTGELFF. As DNA, the CDR3 is TGTGCCTGGACCGCAGGTCCCCTTTCTCCGGGACAGGAGAACACCGGGGAGCTGTTTTTT.

This clone was counted ten times or more. V usage is TRBV4-2 and J usage is TRBJ2-1; 11 positions agree with TRBD2. V was clipped by 0 bases and J by 7 bases; unmatched bases: 8. CDR3 size: 17 residues. Per the germline V gene, CDR1 is LGHNA and CDR2 is YNFKEQ. CDR3 amino acids: CASSQELTSGRINEQFF. The CDR3 nucleotides read TGTGCCAGCAGCCAAGAACTAACTAGCGGGAGAATTAATGAGCAGTTCTTC.

The rearrangement links TRBV30 to TRBJ1-1, with TRBD1 identical over 9 bases. CDR1 is GTSNPN, CDR2 SVGIG, per germline (reference sequence). V was pared by 3 bases and J by 0 bases, with 8 bases of the junction left unmatched. The CDR3 extends over 16 amino acids. The CDR3 spells CAWRTGTGLMNTEAFF. CDR3 DNA sequence: TGTGCCTGGAGGACCGGGACAGGGCTTATGAACACTGAAGCTTTCTTT.

The V gene is TRBV7-8, the J gene TRBJ1-2, with D unclear. The ends were cut back, 5 bases at V and 1 base at J, with 11 bases in the middle. Germline V gene lookup returns CDR1 SGHVS and CDR2 FQNEAQ. The CDR3 is 14 residues long. The CDR3 protein is CASSPRTVNYGYTF. DNA of the CDR3: TGTGCCAGCAGCCCTCGGACTGTTAACTATGGCTACACCTTC.

This sequence joins TRBV15 and TRBJ1-4; 8 bases are a match to TRBD1. The CDR3 covers 14 residues. V lost 6 bases and J lost 8; bases outside the gene matches: 8. Germline assignment: CDR1 LNHNV and CDR2 YYDKDF (reference sequence). DNA of the CDR3: TGTGCCACCAGACAGGACAGGGTAGGGGAAAAACTGTTTTTT. Protein: CATRQDRVGEKLFF.

The chain employs TRBV7-2 and TRBJ1-2; a possible D gene is TRBD1 (5 bases). V lost 5 bases and J 5 bases, leaving 18 bases between the germline ends. Germline lookup yields CDR1 SGHTA and CDR2 FQGNSA. This CDR3 is built from 15 residues. The CDR3 coding sequence is TGTGCCAGCAGCCCCGGGACGGAGTATGTTTATGGCTACACCTTC. Its protein is CASSPGTEYVYGYTF. Filled out from reference TRBV7-2 and TRBJ1-2, the complete variable domain reads GAGVSQSPSNKVTEKGKDVELRCDPISGHTALYWYRQSLGQGLEFLIYFQGNSAPDKSGLPSDRFSAERTGGSVSTLTIQRTQQEDSAVYLCASSPGTEYVYGYTFGSGTRLTVV.

The sample holds a few counts of this clone. V usage is TRBV7-6 and J usage is TRBJ2-2; D is undetermined. CDR3 length equals 13 residues. Germline assignment: CDR1 SGHVS and CDR2 FNYEAQ. Trimming left V 5 bases short and J 6 bases short, with 10 bases between. CDR3 loop: CASSLRPSGELFF. The CDR3 DNA follows: TGTGCCAGCAGCCTCAGACCCTCCGGGGAGCTGTTTTTT.

This clone was observed a single time. The chain recombines TRBV7-2 with TRBJ2-7, with D maybe TRBD2 (6 bases). V dropped 4 bases and J dropped 5 bases, with 15 bases sitting between them. From germline, CDR1 is SGHTA and CDR2 FQGNSA. The length of the CDR3 is 14 residues. The CDR3 region is CASSSDPTSDEQYF. As DNA, the CDR3 is TGTGCCAGCAGCTCTGATCCGACTAGTGACGAGCAGTACTTC.

The chain recombines TRBV4-3 with TRBJ2-6, with a tentative D call TRBD2 (5 bases). The V gene lost 0 bases and the J gene lost 0 bases, with 15 bases spanning the gap. This CDR3 comprises 19 residues. Germline V gene sequence: CDR1 LGHNA, CDR2 YSLEER. The CDR3 DNA is TGCGCCAGCAGCCAAGATATCCTAGCCGTTAACTCTGGGGCCAACGTCCTGACTTTC. Translating gives CASSQDILAVNSGANVLTF.

V is TRBV7-2 and J is TRBJ2-5; 7 bases align to TRBD2. The CDR3 contains 14 residues. V lost 2 bases to trimming and J lost 5 bases; unmatched junction nucleotides: 5. Germline V CDR1 and CDR2: SGHTA, FQGNSA. The DNA for the CDR3 is TGTGCCAGCAGCTTACGACTAGCAGGGGAGACCCAGTACTTC. This sequence encodes CASSLRLAGETQYF.

This chain connects TRBV11-3 to TRBJ2-3; TRBD1 is a possible D gene (6 bases). The CDR3 runs 14 residues. Germline-derived CDR1 and CDR2 are SGHNT and YENEEA. Trimming pared 5 bases from V and 0 bases from J, leaving 9 bases between. The CDR3 DNA reads as TGTGCCAGCAGCAGGACAGCTAGCACAGATACGCAGTATTTT. This codes for CASSRTASTDTQYF.